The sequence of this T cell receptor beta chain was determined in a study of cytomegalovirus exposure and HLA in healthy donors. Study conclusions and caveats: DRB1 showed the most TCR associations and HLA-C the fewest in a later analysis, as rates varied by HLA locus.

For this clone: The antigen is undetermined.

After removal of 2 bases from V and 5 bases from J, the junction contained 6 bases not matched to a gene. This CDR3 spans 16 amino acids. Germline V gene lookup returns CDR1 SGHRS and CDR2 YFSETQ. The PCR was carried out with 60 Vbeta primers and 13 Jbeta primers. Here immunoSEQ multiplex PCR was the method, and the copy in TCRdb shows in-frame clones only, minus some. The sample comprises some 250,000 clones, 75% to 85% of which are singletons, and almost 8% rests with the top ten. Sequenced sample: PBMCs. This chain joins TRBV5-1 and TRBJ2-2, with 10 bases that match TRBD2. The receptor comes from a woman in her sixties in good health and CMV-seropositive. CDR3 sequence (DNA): TGCGCCAGCAGCTTACGGTCTAGCGGGAGTACCGGGGAGCTGTTTTTT. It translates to CASSLRSSGSTGELFF.